This T cell receptor (beta chain) was captured by sequencing in a study of Graves' ophthalmopathy and Graves' hyperthyroidism. Points on this clonotype: Its antigen is unknown.

Germline assignment: CDR1 LNHDA and CDR2 SQIVND (reference sequence). The CDR3 is 15 amino acids. The ends lost 4 bases at V and 5 bases at J; junction bases unmatched: 10. RNA transcripts were the template, and TCR beta CDR3 regions were amplified from them. HTBI primers were used in a first-round RT-PCR, which preceded a second-round multiplex PCR. Using its own MiXCR run on the multiplex PCR reads, TCRdb lists one record per CDR3 protein. Of 450,000 to 600,000 distinct CDR3 sequences in the sample, just under 40% were seen once. Aged 18 to 65, the patients with hyperthyroidism had under 2 months' duration and were newly diagnosed. Exclusion covered patients with other autoimmune diseases or uncontrolled infections (as well as pregnancy or lactation). Findings and limits, study-wide: Blood shared most expanded thyroid clonotypes above 0.001 frequency.

This chain joins TRBV19 and TRBJ2-7, with 8 bases matching TRBD2. The clonotype originates from an adult man with Graves' hyperthyroidism. Sequencing used peripheral blood or thyroid tissue (not recorded which). The CDR3: CASSSGLAISDEQYF. The CDR3 nucleotides are TGTGCCAGTAGTAGTGGACTAGCTATCAGCGACGAGCAGTACTTC.